This T cell receptor beta chain was retrieved from a study of cytotoxic CD8 clonotypes in ibrutinib-treated CLL (dated by TCRdb to 2020 to 2023). Regarding the research as a whole: In this cohort, 15 or so patients were treatment-naive and ten to eleven were relapsed/refractory, while some 18 had unmutated IGHV. Longitudinal samples were available for about 30% of the 86 trial participants. Patients were still on ibrutinib when every remission and progressive disease sample was collected. Response samples were obtained after a median of 12 months of treatment, with a range of roughly 6 to 40 months. On average, each sample had approximately 250,000 productive templates and almost 95,000 productive rearrangements. Partial responses were observed in some 24 patients and complete responses in 2; after a median follow-up of 68 months, remission was maintained in approximately 15 patients and progression was observed in approximately 12. Cryopreserved peripheral blood mononuclear cells were collected before treatment, at response, and at either disease progression or sustained remission. General findings and caveats noted by the study authors: Baseline clonality was found to be higher than that of age-matched healthy donors and was strongly correlated with circulating CD8+ T-cell counts. At ibrutinib response clonality went up, during sustained remission it held steady, and at progression it dropped back toward baseline. Sampling times were not matched between sustained-remission and progressing patients, and lymph node repertoires were not studied. Public clonotypes were rare and either contracted or stayed stable during treatment, and the rise in clonality at ibrutinib response reflected the expansion of private clonotypes.

A MiSeq instrument was used for deep resolution sequencing, which targeted depths ranging from 1 in 1 million up to 1 in 200,000 T cells, with coverage averaging 10x for each clonotype. The immunoSEQ hsTCRB Kit was used to generate TCR beta libraries. As for the original processing: Data were analyzed with ImmunoSEQ Data Assistant and ImmunoSEQ Analyzer, with V, D and J genes assigned per IMGT definitions. Clonality was computed as one minus normalized Shannon entropy of productive rearrangement frequencies, ranging from 0 to 1. Public clonotype analysis was restricted to overrepresented clonotypes comprising at least 0.05% of each patient's repertoire. Repertoires from approximately 13 age-matched healthy donors in immuneACCESS were used as clonality controls. TCRdb took over this immuneACCESS table, retaining in-frame rearrangements with V and J assigned. Such tables are incomplete; in checked studies, under half of the missing clones stem from an unresolved V gene, and the remainder is unexplained. V, J and clone size reflect that table, while D and trimming were determined from the DNA. This sample has roughly 70,000 clones in its table, and approximately 90% of those were observed once. In total, the top ten clones hold 2.5% to 3.5% of the sample.

The CDR3 spans 18 residues, from the cysteine through the phenylalanine. Kept here is only the CDR3 DNA, which spans 54 bases and is read in frame from base 1. Trimming leaves V shorter by 3 bases and J shorter by 3 bases, with the junction holding 9 bases beyond the gene matches. From the germline V gene, CDR1 is KGHSH and CDR2 is LQKENI. Comment on this clone: It has no known antigen specificity. Base qualities are not provided; no much larger clone lies one nucleotide away.

The time point label for this specimen denotes: about eleven months on ibrutinib. For TCR beta library preparation, around 2 micrograms of genomic DNA were isolated from cryopreserved PBMCs. Longitudinal blood samples from CLL patients receiving ibrutinib monotherapy were subjected to high-throughput TCR beta sequencing. The patients took part in an open-label, single-center phase 2 trial of ibrutinib monotherapy. This chain is built from TRBV18 and TRBJ2-1; TRBD2 fits 12 bases in the junction. The receptor was derived from a human donor with chronic lymphocytic leukemia. Sequenced here: PBMCs, sampled after 12 months of ibrutinib treatment. CDR3 protein: CASSPRLAGVIVYNEQFF. The DNA reads TGTGCCAGCTCACCCCGACTAGCGGGAGTGATAGTCTACAATGAGCAGTTCTTC.